This is a list of T cell receptor beta chains from one sample in a study of beta chain features in type 1 diabetes. Profiled with immunoSEQ multiplex PCR; TCRdb holds only in-frame clones, not every one. Among a few hundred thousand clones listed, less than 15% were seen once. Material for sequencing was naive CD4+ T cells from blood. Receptors were obtained from a woman younger than 30 with type 1 diabetes. CDR3s include the opening cysteine and the closing phenylalanine or tryptophan. A D gene is named only where the DNA matches it firmly. Where a row states a size, it is once, few, many or the class of an expanded clone; other rows omit it.

clone size	J gene	D gene	V gene	CDR3 DNA	CDR3 protein
few	TRBJ2-1	.	TRBV7-2	TGTGCCAGCAGCATAGGACAGAACAATGAGCAGTTCTTC	CASSIGQNNEQFF
few	TRBJ1-1	.	TRBV4-1	TGCGCCAGCAGCCAAGAGGGGGCCATGAACACTGAAGCTTTCTTT	CASSQEGAMNTEAFF
.	TRBJ1-3	.	TRBV14	TGTGCCAGCAGCCAACCTCGCGGCAGACTTTCTGGAAACACCATATATTTT	CASSQPRGRLSGNTIYF
.	TRBJ2-7	TRBD2	TRBV4-2	TGTGCCAGCAGCCAAGCTAAGACTAGCCTTTACGAGCAGTACTTC	CASSQAKTSLYEQYF
.	TRBJ2-7	TRBD2	TRBV5-1	TGCGCCAGCAGCCCCACGCCGTCTAGCGGGAGTTGGGGCGAGCAGTACTTC	CASSPTPSSGSWGEQYF
.	TRBJ2-1	.	TRBV19	TGTGCCAGTACCCCCGGGACACGACTAACCAATGAGCAGTTCTTC	CASTPGTRLTNEQFF
few	TRBJ2-3	TRBD2	TRBV7-2	TGTGCCAGCAGCTTAGCGCTAGCGGGGGGCACAGATACGCAGTATTTT	CASSLALAGGTDTQYF
.	TRBJ2-7	.	TRBV30	TGTGCCTGGAAGCCGGAACTAGGATTGGGCTCCTACGAGCAGTACTTC	CAWKPELGLGSYEQYF
.	TRBJ2-1	TRBD2	TRBV30	TGTGCCTGGAGCCCCGGTGAGACTAGCGGGAGAAGGCAGTTCTTC	CAWSPGETSGRRQFF
few	TRBJ2-7	.	TRBV28	TGTGCCAGCAGTTTCCAGGGGCGCTCCTACGAGCAGTACTTC	CASSFQGRSYEQYF
few	TRBJ1-2	TRBD1	TRBV27	TGTGCCAGCAGTCCTACAGGGGGCGCTGGCGGCTACACCTTC	CASSPTGGAGGYTF
few	TRBJ2-1	TRBD1	TRBV5-4	TGTGCCAGCAGCTTTATCCAGGGGGTTTACAATGAGCAGTTCTTC	CASSFIQGVYNEQFF
few	TRBJ1-3	.	TRBV30	TGTGCCTGGATCCCGAGCGGAAACACCATATATTTT	CAWIPSGNTIYF
.	TRBJ1-5	.	TRBV9	TGTGCCAGCACCCCGACCGGACAGACTAATCAGCCCCAGCATTTT	CASTPTGQTNQPQHF
few	TRBJ2-3	.	TRBV5-4	TGTGCCAGCAGCTTGTCAGTGAGCACAGATACGCAGTATTTT	CASSLSVSTDTQYF
few	TRBJ2-3	TRBD2	TRBV5-1	TGCGCCAGCCGATCCAGTAGCGGGGGGAGCACAGATACGCAGTATTTT	CASRSSSGGSTDTQYF